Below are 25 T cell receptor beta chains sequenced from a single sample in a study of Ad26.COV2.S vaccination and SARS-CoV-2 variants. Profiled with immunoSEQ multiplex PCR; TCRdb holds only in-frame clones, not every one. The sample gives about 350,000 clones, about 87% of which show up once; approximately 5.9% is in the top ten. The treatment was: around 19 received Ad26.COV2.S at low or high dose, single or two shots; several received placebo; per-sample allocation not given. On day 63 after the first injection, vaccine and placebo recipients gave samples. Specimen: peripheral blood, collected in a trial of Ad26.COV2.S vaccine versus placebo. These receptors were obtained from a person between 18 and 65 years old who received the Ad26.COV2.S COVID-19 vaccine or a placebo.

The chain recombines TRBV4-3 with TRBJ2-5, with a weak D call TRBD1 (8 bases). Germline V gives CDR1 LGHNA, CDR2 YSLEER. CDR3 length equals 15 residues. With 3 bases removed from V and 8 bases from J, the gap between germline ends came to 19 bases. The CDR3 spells CASSQQGQGGYTQYF. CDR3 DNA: TGCGCCAGCAGCCAGCAAGGACAGGGAGGGTATACCCAGTACTTC.

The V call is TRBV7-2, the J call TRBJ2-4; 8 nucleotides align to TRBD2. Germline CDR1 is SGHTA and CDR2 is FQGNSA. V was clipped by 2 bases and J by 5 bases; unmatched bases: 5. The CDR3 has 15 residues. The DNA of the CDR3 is TGTGCCAGCAGCTTAATCGGGGGGGCCCAAAACATTCAGTACTTC. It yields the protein CASSLIGGAQNIQYF. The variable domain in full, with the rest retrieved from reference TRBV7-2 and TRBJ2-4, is GAGVSQSPSNKVTEKGKDVELRCDPISGHTALYWYRQSLGQGLEFLIYFQGNSAPDKSGLPSDRFSAERTGGSVSTLTIQRTQQEDSAVYLCASSLIGGAQNIQYFGAGTRLSVL.

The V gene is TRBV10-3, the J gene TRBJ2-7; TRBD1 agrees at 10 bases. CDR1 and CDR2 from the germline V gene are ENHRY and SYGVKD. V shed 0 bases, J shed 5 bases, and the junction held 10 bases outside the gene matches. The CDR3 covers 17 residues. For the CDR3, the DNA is TGTGCCATCAGTGAGTCTGGGAGACAGGGGGCGAGAAACGAGCAGTACTTC. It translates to CAISESGRQGARNEQYF.

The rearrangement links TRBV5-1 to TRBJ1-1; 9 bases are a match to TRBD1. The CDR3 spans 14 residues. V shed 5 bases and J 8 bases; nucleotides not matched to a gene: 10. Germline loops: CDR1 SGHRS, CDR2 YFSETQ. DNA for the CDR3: TGCGCCAGCAGGGAGGGACAGGGATTTAGGGAAGCTTTCTTT. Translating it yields CASREGQGFREAFF.

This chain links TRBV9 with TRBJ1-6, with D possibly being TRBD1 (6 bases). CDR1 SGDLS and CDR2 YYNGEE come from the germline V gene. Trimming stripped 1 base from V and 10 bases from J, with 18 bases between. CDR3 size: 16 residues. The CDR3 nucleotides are TGTGCCAGCAGCGTAAGGGGGGACATAAATGGATCACCCCTCCACTTT. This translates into CASSVRGDINGSPLHF.

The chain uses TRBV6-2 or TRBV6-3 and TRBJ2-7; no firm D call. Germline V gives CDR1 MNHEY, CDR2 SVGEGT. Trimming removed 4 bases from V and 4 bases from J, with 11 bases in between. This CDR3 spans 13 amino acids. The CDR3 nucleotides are TGTGCCAGCAGTTCCCCGGCGGTTTACGAGCAGTACTTC. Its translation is CASSSPAVYEQYF.

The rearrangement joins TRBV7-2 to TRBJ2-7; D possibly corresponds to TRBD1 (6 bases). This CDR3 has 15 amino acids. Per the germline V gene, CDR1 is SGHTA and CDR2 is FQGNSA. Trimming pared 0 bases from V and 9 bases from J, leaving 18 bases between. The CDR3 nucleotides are TGTGCCAGCAGCTTAGCTTCCGGGACACCGATTGGGCAGTACTTC. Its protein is CASSLASGTPIGQYF.

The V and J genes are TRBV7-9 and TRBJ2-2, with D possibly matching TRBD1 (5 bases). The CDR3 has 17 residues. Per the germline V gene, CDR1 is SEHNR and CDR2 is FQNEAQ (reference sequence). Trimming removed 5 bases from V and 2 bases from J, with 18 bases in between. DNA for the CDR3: TGTGCCAGCAGCGCCTACTTATCGACAGACAACACCGGGGAGCTGTTTTTT. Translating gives CASSAYLSTDNTGELFF.

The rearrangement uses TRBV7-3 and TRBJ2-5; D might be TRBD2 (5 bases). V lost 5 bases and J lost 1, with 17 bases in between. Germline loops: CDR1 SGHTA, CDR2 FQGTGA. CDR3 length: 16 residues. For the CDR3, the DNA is TGTGCCAGCAGCCCCCCTTCAGCGGAGTTCCAAGAGACCCAGTACTTC. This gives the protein CASSPPSAEFQETQYF.

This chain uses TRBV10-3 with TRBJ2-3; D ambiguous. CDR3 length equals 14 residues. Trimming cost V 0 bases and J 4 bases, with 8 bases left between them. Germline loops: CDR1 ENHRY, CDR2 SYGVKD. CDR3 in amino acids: CAISESVSSDTQYF. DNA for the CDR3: TGTGCCATCAGTGAGTCGGTTAGTTCAGATACGCAGTATTTT.

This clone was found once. The CDR3 sequence: CATSRDRATGELFF. As DNA, the CDR3 is TGTGCCACCAGCAGAGACAGGGCCACCGGGGAGCTGTTTTTT. V and J are TRBV15 and TRBJ2-2; tentatively, D is TRBD1 (5 bases). Germline CDR1 is LNHNV and CDR2 is YYDKDF (reference sequence). Trimming took 0 bases from V and 4 from J, leaving 6 bases between them. The CDR3 extends over 14 amino acids. Supplemented by reference TRBV15 and TRBJ2-2, the full variable domain reads DAMVIQNPRYQVTQFGKPVTLSCSQTLNHNVMYWYQQKSSQAPKLLFHYYDKDFNNEADTPDNFQSRRPNTSFCFLDIRSPGLGDTAMYLCATSRDRATGELFFGEGSRLTVL.

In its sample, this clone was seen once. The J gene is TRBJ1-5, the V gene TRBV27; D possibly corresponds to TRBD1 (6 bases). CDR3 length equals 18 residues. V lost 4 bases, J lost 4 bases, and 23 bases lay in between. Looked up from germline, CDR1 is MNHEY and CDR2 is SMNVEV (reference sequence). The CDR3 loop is CASSSRLNRVPGNQPQHF. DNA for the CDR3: TGTGCCAGCAGTTCGCGACTAAACAGGGTACCAGGGAATCAGCCCCAGCATTTT.

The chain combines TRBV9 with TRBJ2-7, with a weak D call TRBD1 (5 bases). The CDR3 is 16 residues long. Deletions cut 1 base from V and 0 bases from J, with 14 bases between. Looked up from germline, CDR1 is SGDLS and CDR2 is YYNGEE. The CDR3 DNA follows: TGTGCCAGCAGCGTAAGCTATGGGGCAGGCTCCTACGAGCAGTACTTC. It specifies CASSVSYGAGSYEQYF.

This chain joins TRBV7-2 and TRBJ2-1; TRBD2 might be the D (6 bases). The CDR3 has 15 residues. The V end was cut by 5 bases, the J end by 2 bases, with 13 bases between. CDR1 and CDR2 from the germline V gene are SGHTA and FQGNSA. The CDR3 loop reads CASSGERATYNEQFF. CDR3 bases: TGTGCCAGCAGCGGAGAGCGGGCCACCTACAATGAGCAGTTCTTC.

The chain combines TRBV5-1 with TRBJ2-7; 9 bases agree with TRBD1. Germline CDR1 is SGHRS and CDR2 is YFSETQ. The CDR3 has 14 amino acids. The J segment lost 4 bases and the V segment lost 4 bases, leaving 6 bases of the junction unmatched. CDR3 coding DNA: TGCGCCAGCAGCCCACAGGGGGCTGGGTACGAGCAGTACTTC. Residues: CASSPQGAGYEQYF.

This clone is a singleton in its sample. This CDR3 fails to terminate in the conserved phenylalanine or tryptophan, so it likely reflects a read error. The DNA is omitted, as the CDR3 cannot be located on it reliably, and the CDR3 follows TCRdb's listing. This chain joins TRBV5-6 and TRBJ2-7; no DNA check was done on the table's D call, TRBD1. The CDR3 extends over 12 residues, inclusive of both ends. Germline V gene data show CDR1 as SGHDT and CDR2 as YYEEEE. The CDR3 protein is CASSLEGRDMRL.

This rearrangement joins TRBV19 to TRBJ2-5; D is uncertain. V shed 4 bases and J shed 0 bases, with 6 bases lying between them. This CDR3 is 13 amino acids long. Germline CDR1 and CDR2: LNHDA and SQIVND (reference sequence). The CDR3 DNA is TGTGCCAGTAGTAGGGGAAACCAAGAGACCCAGTACTTC. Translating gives CASSRGNQETQYF.

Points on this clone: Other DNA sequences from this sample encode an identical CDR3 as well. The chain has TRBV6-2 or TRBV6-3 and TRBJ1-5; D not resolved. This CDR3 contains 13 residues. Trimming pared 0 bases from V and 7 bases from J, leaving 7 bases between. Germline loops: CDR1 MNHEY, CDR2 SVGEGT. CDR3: CASSYSEGQPQHF. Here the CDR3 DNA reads TGTGCCAGCAGTTACTCGGAGGGCCAGCCCCAGCATTTT.

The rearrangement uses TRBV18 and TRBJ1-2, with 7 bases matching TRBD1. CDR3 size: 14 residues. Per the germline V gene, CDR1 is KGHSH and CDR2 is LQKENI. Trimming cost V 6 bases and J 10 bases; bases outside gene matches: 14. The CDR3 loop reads CASSPPTGVFIYTF. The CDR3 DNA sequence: TGTGCCAGCTCCCCCCCAACAGGGGTGTTTATCTACACCTTC.

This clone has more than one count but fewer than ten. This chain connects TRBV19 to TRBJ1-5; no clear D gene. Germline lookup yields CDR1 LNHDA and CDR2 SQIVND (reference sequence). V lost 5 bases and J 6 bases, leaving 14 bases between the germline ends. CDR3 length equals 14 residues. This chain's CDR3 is CASSGGYVAQPQHF. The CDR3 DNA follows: TGTGCCAGTAGTGGTGGGTATGTGGCTCAGCCCCAGCATTTT.

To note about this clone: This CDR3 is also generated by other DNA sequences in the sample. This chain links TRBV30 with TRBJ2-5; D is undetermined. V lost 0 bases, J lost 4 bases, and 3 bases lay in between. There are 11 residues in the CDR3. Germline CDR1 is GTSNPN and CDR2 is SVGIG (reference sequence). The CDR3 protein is CAWSVLETQYF. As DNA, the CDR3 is TGTGCCTGGAGTGTACTAGAGACCCAGTACTTC.

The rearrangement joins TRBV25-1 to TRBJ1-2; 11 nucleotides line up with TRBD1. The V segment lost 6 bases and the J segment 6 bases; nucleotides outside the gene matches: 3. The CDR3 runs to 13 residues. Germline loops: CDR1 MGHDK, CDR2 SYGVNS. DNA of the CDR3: TGTGCCAGCAGAAGGGACAGGGGGGATGGCTACACCTTC. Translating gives CASRRDRGDGYTF.

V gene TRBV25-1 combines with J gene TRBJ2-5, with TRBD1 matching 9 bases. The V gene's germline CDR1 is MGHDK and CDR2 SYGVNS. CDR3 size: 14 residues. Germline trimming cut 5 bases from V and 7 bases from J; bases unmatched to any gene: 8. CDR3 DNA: TGTGCCAGCAGTATACAGGGGGCGTCTGGGACCCAGTACTTC. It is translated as CASSIQGASGTQYF.

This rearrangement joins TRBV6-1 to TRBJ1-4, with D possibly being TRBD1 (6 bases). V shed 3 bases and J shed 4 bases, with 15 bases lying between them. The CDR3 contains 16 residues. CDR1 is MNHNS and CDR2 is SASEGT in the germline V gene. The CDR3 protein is CASSEIRGQINEKLFF. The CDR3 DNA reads TGTGCCAGCAGTGAGATACGGGGGCAGATTAATGAAAAACTGTTTTTT.

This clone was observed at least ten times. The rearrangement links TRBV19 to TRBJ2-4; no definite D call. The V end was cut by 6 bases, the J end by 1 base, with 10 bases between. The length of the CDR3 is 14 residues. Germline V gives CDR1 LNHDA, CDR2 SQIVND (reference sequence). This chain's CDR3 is CASSIRRAKNIQYF. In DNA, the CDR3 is TGTGCCAGTAGCATACGCCGGGCCAAAAACATTCAGTACTTC.